This T cell receptor beta chain was recorded in a study of radiotherapy plus CTLA-4 blockade in lung cancer. Across the study: There were objective responses in 15% to 20% of patients, and 31% had disease control.

Study findings and constraints: Among reported predictors of response, early blood T cell clone dynamics with interferon-beta performed best. Clones of tumor-derived TCRs expanded in blood after radiotherapy plus ipilimumab.

Measured with immunoSEQ multiplex PCR; TCRdb has only the in-frame clones, and not every one. The sample contains roughly 120,000 clones, approximately 84% of which appear only once. Focal radiation with ipilimumab CTLA-4 blockade was given to patients with chemo-refractory metastatic non-small-cell lung cancer. A note on this clone: The antigen is undetermined.

This CDR3 contains 14 residues. The germline CDR1 and CDR2 sequences are MNHNS and SASEGT. V dropped 4 bases and J dropped 5 bases, with 12 bases sitting between them. This TCR was recovered from a human donor with non-small cell lung cancer who had a partial response to radiotherapy plus ipilimumab. The V call is TRBV6-1, the J call TRBJ1-5; D perhaps matches TRBD1 (6 bases). The sequencing used peripheral blood, collected from a patient treated with radiotherapy plus ipilimumab. The CDR3 reads CASSAIQGDQPQHF. The CDR3 nucleotides read TGTGCCAGCAGTGCGATACAGGGCGATCAGCCCCAGCATTTT.